These 10 T cell receptor beta chains originate from one sample sequenced in a study of CD4 T cells in relation to SARS-CoV-2 and coronaviruses. CD4+ T cells from unexposed donors were obtained before the COVID-19 pandemic (2011-2018). After about 11 days of culture, CD4+ T cells were isolated. Their recognized antigens are unknown. Assay: immunoSEQ multiplex PCR; the TCRdb copy retains only in-frame clones and omits some. In the table there are almost 30,000 clones, over 60% of which are singletons. The sequenced material came from CD4+ T cells from PBMCs, cultured in vitro. The receptors here all came from a human donor in good health.

The chain links TRBV7-2 to TRBJ1-1; tentatively, D is TRBD1 (6 bases). V was trimmed by 10 bases and J by 4 bases, leaving 16 bases between them. The length of the CDR3 is 13 residues. Germline-derived CDR1 and CDR2 are SGHTA and FQGNSA. Written as DNA, the CDR3 is TGTGCCACCCAAAACAGGGTTGGCACTGAAGCTTTCTTT. Its translation is CATQNRVGTEAFF.

The rearrangement joins TRBV3-1 (or the pseudogene TRBV3-2) to TRBJ1-4, with TRBD1 as a possible D gene (5 bases). The CDR3 is 16 residues long. Per germline, CDR1 LGHDT and CDR2 YNNKEL (reference sequence). Trimming removed 1 base at V and 8 bases at J, with 17 bases between. The CDR3 is CASSQVPGRLEEKLFF. The CDR3 DNA reads as TGTGCCAGCAGCCAAGTTCCAGGGAGGTTGGAAGAAAAACTGTTTTTT.

The genes are TRBV30 and TRBJ2-1, with D perhaps matching TRBD2 (6 bases). The CDR3 runs to 17 residues. In germline, CDR1 is GTSNPN, CDR2 SVGIG (reference sequence). Between the trimmed V and J ends, which lost 4 bases and 1 base, there was a span of 20 bases. The CDR3 bases are TGTGCCTGGACCCCTGGGAAACTCCGGGGGTCCTACAATGAGCAGTTCTTC. It translates to CAWTPGKLRGSYNEQFF.

V usage is TRBV29-1 and J usage is TRBJ2-2, with a weak D call TRBD1 (6 bases). The germline CDR1 and CDR2 sequences are SQVTM and ANQGSEA. Trimming removed 3 bases at V and 4 bases at J, with 9 bases between. This CDR3 region has 13 residues. The CDR3 region has the DNA TGCAGCGTTGAGGACAGCCCCACCGGGGAGCTGTTTTTT. It codes for CSVEDSPTGELFF.

The gene calls are TRBV4-3 and TRBJ1-6, with D perhaps matching TRBD1 (5 bases). The V gene lost 0 bases and the J gene lost 10 bases, with 16 bases spanning the gap. CDR1 and CDR2 (germline): LGHNA, YSLEER. The CDR3 is made up of 16 amino acids. The CDR3 nucleotides are TGCGCCAGCAGCCAAGATAATGACAGAAGGAGGTCACCCCTCCACTTT. It yields the protein CASSQDNDRRRSPLHF.

The chain combines TRBV5-5 with TRBJ1-2; 8 nucleotides align to TRBD1. The CDR3 runs 17 residues. J was trimmed by 6 bases and V by 3 bases; bases with no gene match: 16. Germline V lookup: CDR1 SGHKS, CDR2 YYEKEE (reference sequence). CDR3 loop: CASSSQWRGQVGDGYTF. The CDR3 DNA reads as TGTGCCAGCAGCTCCCAATGGCGGGGACAGGTGGGTGATGGCTACACCTTC.

The V gene is TRBV27, the J gene TRBJ1-2; no clear D. Trimming pared 3 bases from V and 2 bases from J, leaving 4 bases between. Germline V lookup: CDR1 MNHEY, CDR2 SMNVEV (reference sequence). The CDR3 extends over 12 amino acids. The CDR3 DNA reads as TGTGCCAGCAGTTTGGAGAACTATGGCTACACCTTC. As protein: CASSLENYGYTF.

The chain recombines TRBV4-2 with TRBJ1-4, with D possibly being TRBD1 (5 bases). Trimming removed 5 bases at V and 7 bases at J, with 17 bases between. CDR1 LGHNA and CDR2 YNFKEQ come from the germline V gene. The CDR3 extends over 15 amino acids. DNA of the CDR3: TGTGCCAGCAGCAGAACAGACAGCGCGGGTGAAAAACTGTTTTTT. It specifies CASSRTDSAGEKLFF.

This clone has more than one count but fewer than ten. This sequence joins TRBV19 and TRBJ1-2; tentatively, D is TRBD1 (5 bases). CDR1 LNHDA and CDR2 SQIVND come from the germline V gene (reference sequence). V was pared by 5 bases and J by 6 bases, with 16 bases between. The CDR3 has 14 residues. The CDR3 nucleotides are TGTGCCAGTAGTTGGGGGACCCGGACTAATGGCTACACCTTC. Translation: CASSWGTRTNGYTF. Full variable domain (remainder filled in from reference TRBV19 and TRBJ1-2): DGGITQSPKYLFRKEGQNVTLSCEQNLNHDAMYWYRQDPGQGLRLIYYSQIVNDFQKGDIAEGYSVSREKKESFPLTVTSAQKNPTAFYLCASSWGTRTNGYTFGSGTRLTVV.

The sample holds a few counts of this clone. V gene TRBV5-1 combines with J gene TRBJ2-1; possible D gene TRBD2, 6 bases. Germline CDR1 SGHRS, CDR2 YFSETQ. V shed 0 bases and J shed 4 bases, with 11 bases lying between them. The CDR3 consists of 15 residues. The CDR3 sequence is CASSLGLDEYNEQFF. The CDR3 DNA reads TGCGCCAGCAGCTTGGGACTAGACGAATACAATGAGCAGTTCTTC.